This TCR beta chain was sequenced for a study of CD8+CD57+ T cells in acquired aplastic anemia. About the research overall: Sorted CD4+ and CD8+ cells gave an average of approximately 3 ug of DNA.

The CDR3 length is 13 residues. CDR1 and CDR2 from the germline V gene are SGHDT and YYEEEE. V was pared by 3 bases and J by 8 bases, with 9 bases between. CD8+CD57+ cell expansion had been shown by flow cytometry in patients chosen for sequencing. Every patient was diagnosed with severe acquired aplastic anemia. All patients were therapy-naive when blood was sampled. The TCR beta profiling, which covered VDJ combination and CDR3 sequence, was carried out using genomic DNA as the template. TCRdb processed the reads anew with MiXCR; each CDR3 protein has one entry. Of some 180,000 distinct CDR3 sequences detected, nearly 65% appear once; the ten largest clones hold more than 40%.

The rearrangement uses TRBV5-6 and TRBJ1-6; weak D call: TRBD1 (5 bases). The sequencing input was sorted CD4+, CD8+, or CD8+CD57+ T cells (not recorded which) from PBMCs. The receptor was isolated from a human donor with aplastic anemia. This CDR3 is CASSSTAYSPLHF. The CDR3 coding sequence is TGTGCCAGCAGCTCGACAGCTTATTCACCCCTCCACTTT.